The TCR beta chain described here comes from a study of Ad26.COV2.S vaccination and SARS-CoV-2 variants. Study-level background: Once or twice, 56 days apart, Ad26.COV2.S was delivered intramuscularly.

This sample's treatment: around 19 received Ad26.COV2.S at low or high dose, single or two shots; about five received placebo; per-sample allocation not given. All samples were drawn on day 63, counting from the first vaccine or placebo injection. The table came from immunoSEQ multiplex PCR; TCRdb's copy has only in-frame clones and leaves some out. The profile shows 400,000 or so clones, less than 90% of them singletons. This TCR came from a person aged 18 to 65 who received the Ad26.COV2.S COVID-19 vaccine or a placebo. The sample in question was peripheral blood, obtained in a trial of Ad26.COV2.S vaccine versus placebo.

The chain's CDR3 is CASKRQGFLSYEQYF. The DNA of the CDR3 is TGTGCCAGCAAACGACAGGGGTTCCTCTCCTACGAGCAGTACTTC. This chain links TRBV11-2 with TRBJ2-7; 8 bases map to TRBD1. CDR3 size: 15 residues. With V trimmed by 7 bases and J by 0 bases, 8 bases remained unmatched. Germline V gene lookup returns CDR1 SGHAT and CDR2 FQNNGV.